Listed below are T cell receptor beta chains from one sample, sequenced in a study of PD-1 blockade in classical Hodgkin lymphoma. TCRdb's copy holds only in-frame clones and misses some; the assay was immunoSEQ multiplex PCR. The sample contains 25,000 to 30,000 clones, 70% to 75% of which appear only once. The sample was peripheral blood mononuclear cells (PBMCs), taken before the second cycle of nivolumab. The receptors shown here come from a human donor with classical Hodgkin lymphoma. Both conserved end residues are part of each CDR3. D genes are given only for firm matches. A row's size may be missing; if present it is once, few, many or a size class.

abundance,d_gene,j_gene,v_gene,CDR3aa,CDR3nt
few,.,TRBJ2-3,TRBV7-2,CASSLDGYTDTQYF,TGTGCCAGCAGCTTAGACGGGTACACAGATACGCAGTATTTT
.,.,TRBJ1-1,TRBV5-1,CASSEGGAEAFF,TGCGCCAGCAGCGAGGGGGGAGCTGAAGCTTTCTTT
.,.,TRBJ2-5,TRBV6-6,CASSYRQDQETQYF,TGTGCCAGCAGTTACAGACAAGACCAAGAGACCCAGTACTTC
.,.,TRBJ1-1,TRBV5-1,CASSLYYGNTEAFF,TGCGCCAGCAGCTTGTACTACGGGAACACTGAAGCTTTCTTT
.,.,TRBJ1-2,TRBV30,CAWNRVYGYTF,TGTGCCTGGAACAGGGTCTACGGCTACACCTTC
.,TRBD1,TRBJ1-5,TRBV5-1,CASSLTGVDQPQHF,TGCGCCAGCAGCCTTACAGGGGTGGACCAGCCCCAGCATTTT
.,.,TRBJ2-7,TRBV5-6,CASSQRAGARNEQYF,TGTGCCAGCAGCCAACGGGCAGGGGCGAGGAACGAGCAGTACTTC
few,TRBD1,TRBJ2-7,TRBV7-9,CASSHRDRGSYEQYF,TGTGCCAGCAGCCACCGGGACAGGGGCTCCTACGAGCAGTACTTC
.,.,TRBJ2-5,TRBV7-3,CASSPGTHPQETQYF,TGTGCCAGCAGCCCCGGGACTCACCCCCAAGAGACCCAGTACTTC
.,.,TRBJ1-6,TRBV21-1,CASAPSGSSYNSPLHF,TGTGCCAGCGCTCCTTCAGGGAGCTCCTATAATTCACCCCTCCACTTT
.,.,TRBJ1-6,TRBV29-1,CSVAEPNSPLHF,TGCAGCGTCGCGGAGCCTAATTCACCCCTCCACTTT
.,.,TRBJ2-1,TRBV12-5,CASGLDGAGVVDEQFF,TGTGCTAGTGGTTTGGATGGGGCAGGGGTAGTGGATGAGCAGTTCTTC
few,TRBD1,TRBJ1-2,TRBV4-2,CASSQDWDSPEDGYTF,TGTGCCAGCAGCCAAGATTGGGACAGCCCCGAGGATGGCTACACCTTC
large,.,TRBJ1-2,TRBV4-3,CASSQDGQGSNYGYTF,TGCGCCAGCAGCCAAGATGGCCAGGGCTCTAACTATGGCTACACCTTC
.,TRBD2,TRBJ2-5,TRBV10-3,CAISGGETQYF,TGTGCCATCAGCGGGGGGGAGACCCAGTACTTC
.,.,TRBJ2-2,TRBV7-2,CASSPEGGYTGELFF,TGTGCCAGCAGTCCAGAAGGCGGATACACCGGGGAGCTGTTTTTT
.,.,TRBJ1-4,TRBV2,CASSEIGGRIEKLFF,TGTGCCAGCAGTGAAATCGGGGGTAGGATTGAAAAACTGTTTTTT
.,.,TRBJ1-2,TRBV5-4,CASSQTGGNYGYTF,TGTGCCAGCAGTCAGACAGGAGGAAACTATGGCTACACCTTC
few,.,TRBJ1-3,TRBV10-1,CAIKRLWRAGNTIYF,TGCGCCATCAAAAGACTCTGGAGGGCAGGAAACACCATATATTTT
.,TRBD2,TRBJ2-3,TRBV4-2,CASSPLSGGRGDTQYF,TGTGCCAGCAGTCCCCTTAGCGGGGGGCGGGGGGATACGCAGTATTTT
.,.,TRBJ1-2,TRBV6-1,CASSEWGSGGYTF,TGTGCCAGCAGTGAATGGGGTTCAGGTGGCTACACCTTC
.,TRBD1,TRBJ1-1,TRBV7-2,CASSSSPDRSTEAFF,TGTGCCAGCAGCTCCTCTCCGGACAGGAGCACTGAAGCTTTCTTT
.,.,TRBJ1-1,TRBV4-2,CASSQGWTMNTEAFF,TGTGCCAGCAGCCAAGGATGGACTATGAACACTGAAGCTTTCTTT
.,.,TRBJ1-5,TRBV18,CASSEQSDFNQPQHF,TGTGCCAGCTCAGAACAGTCGGACTTCAATCAGCCCCAGCATTTT
.,.,TRBJ2-3,TRBV20-1,CSAYADTQYF,TGCAGTGCTTACGCGGATACGCAGTATTTT
.,TRBD2,TRBJ2-7,TRBV4-2,CASAPLAGNREQYF,TGTGCCAGCGCGCCACTAGCGGGGAATCGGGAGCAGTACTTC
.,.,TRBJ2-7,TRBV7-8,CASSLGQGTGTEQYF,TGTGCCAGCAGCTTAGGACAGGGAACGGGGACTGAGCAGTACTTC
.,.,TRBJ1-1,TRBV7-9,CASTNENTEAFF,TGTGCCAGCACAAATGAGAACACTGAAGCTTTCTTT
.,.,TRBJ1-6,TRBV14,CASSQGRSYNSPLHF,TGTGCCAGCAGCCAAGGACGCTCCTATAATTCACCCCTCCACTTT